Below, 21 T cell receptor beta chains from the same sample are listed, as sequenced in a study of CD8 T cells in ankylosing spondylitis. From the 5' RACE reads, TCRdb called clonotypes with MiXCR, one entry per CDR3 protein. This table holds around 770,000 distinct CDR3 sequences, around 11% found once. Study observations and caveats: A TCR beta motif of under ten highly homologous variants appeared characteristic of ankylosing spondylitis blood.

Their recognized antigens are unknown. Input material: blood, either unsorted or a sorted T cell fraction (not recorded which). These receptors came from a male donor with ankylosing spondylitis.

The table lists this clonotype with many counts. V gene TRBV5-1 combines with J gene TRBJ2-7; 7 nucleotides agree with TRBD1. The length of the CDR3 is 13 residues. In germline, CDR1 is SGHRS, CDR2 YFSETQ. The V and J ends lost 8 bases and 0 bases, in that order; junction bases with no gene match: 5. CDR3 amino acids: CASSQGTSYEQYF. The CDR3 nucleotides are TGCGCCAGTTCACAGGGGACCTCCTACGAGCAGTACTTC.

A few counts support this clonotype. The rearrangement uses TRBV20-1 and TRBJ2-1, with D perhaps matching TRBD1 or TRBD2 (5 bases each). There are 15 residues in the CDR3. CDR1 is DFQATT and CDR2 is SNEGSKA in the germline V gene (reference sequence). Trimming removed 4 bases at V and 0 bases at J, with 13 bases between. This CDR3 is CSAIGTAHSYNEQFF. As DNA, the CDR3 is TGCAGTGCTATCGGGACCGCCCACTCCTACAATGAGCAGTTCTTC.

This clonotype was found a few times. V gene TRBV18 combines with J gene TRBJ2-7; perhaps TRBD2 as D (5 bases). Trimming left V 8 bases short and J 6 bases short, with 14 bases between. The CDR3 has 12 amino acids. The germline gives CDR1 KGHSH, CDR2 LQKENI. CDR3 in amino acids: CASSAVGVEQYF. The DNA for the CDR3 is TGTGCCAGCAGCGCCGTCGGGGTCGAGCAGTACTTC.

J is TRBJ2-5 and V is TRBV15; D is ambiguous. The CDR3 is 14 residues long. CDR1 is LNHNV, CDR2 YYDKDF, per germline (reference sequence). Between the trimmed V and J ends, which lost 0 bases and 1 base, there was a span of 6 bases. In nucleotides, the CDR3 is TGTGCCACCAGCAGAGATGGGTCCCAAGAGACCCAGTACTTC. Protein: CATSRDGSQETQYF.

This clonotype was seen a few times. The chain uses TRBV12-3 or TRBV12-4 and TRBJ2-5; TRBD1 matches at 7 bases. Unmatched junction bases numbered 4, after V lost 4 bases and J lost 5 bases. CDR3 length: 13 residues. CDR3 nucleotide sequence: TGTGCCAGCAGTTGGGGGACAGTGGAGACCCAGTACTTC. It specifies CASSWGTVETQYF.

The genes are TRBV2 and TRBJ2-1; D is unclear. Germline V gene lookup returns CDR1 SNHLY and CDR2 FYNNEI. With 6 bases removed from V and 12 bases from J, the gap between germline ends came to 15 bases. This CDR3 has 12 amino acids. In DNA form, the CDR3 reads TGTGCCAGCAGAGATGACGGGCGGCGGCAGTTCTTC. The encoded protein is CASRDDGRRQFF.

This chain connects TRBV12-3 or TRBV12-4 to TRBJ1-4; weak D call: TRBD1 (5 bases). CDR3 size: 15 residues. Trimming left V 5 bases short and J 10 bases short, with 20 bases between. The DNA for the CDR3 is TGTGCCAGCAGTATCACCGGGACCGATTTGGGAAAACTGTTTTTT. It translates to CASSITGTDLGKLFF.

The table lists this clonotype with many counts. The chain's CDR3 is CASSLEGPTEAFF. The CDR3 coding sequence is TGTGCCAGCAGCTTAGAGGGACCCACTGAAGCTTTCTTT. The rearrangement links TRBV7-9 to TRBJ1-1; tentatively, D is TRBD1 (5 bases). Per germline, CDR1 SEHNR and CDR2 FQNEAQ (reference sequence). Trimming took off 1 base at V and 4 bases at J, with 7 bases between the two ends. This CDR3 has 13 amino acids. Full variable domain (rest looked up from reference TRBV7-9 and TRBJ1-1): DTGVSQNPRHKITKRGQNVTFRCDPISEHNRLYWYRQTLGQGPEFLTYFQNEAQLEKSRLLSDRFSAERPKGSFSTLEIQRTEQGDSAMYLCASSLEGPTEAFFGQGTRLTVV.

This rearrangement joins TRBV20-1 to TRBJ2-3; the D gene could be TRBD1 or TRBD2 (5 bases each). This CDR3 is built from 15 residues. Germline V gene sequence: CDR1 DFQATT, CDR2 SNEGSKA (reference sequence). Deletions cut 5 bases from V and 5 bases from J, with 20 bases between. The CDR3 sequence is CSASAFGRERDTQYF. The CDR3 DNA sequence: TGCAGTGCTTCAGCTTTTGGCAGGGAGAGAGATACGCAGTATTTT.

This clonotype was detected ten times or more. The V and J genes are TRBV5-1 and TRBJ2-7, with D possibly TRBD2 on 6 matching bases. Trimming took 4 bases from V and 0 from J, leaving 14 bases between them. The V gene's germline CDR1 is SGHRS and CDR2 YFSETQ. The CDR3 contains 15 residues. The CDR3 region has the DNA TGCGCCAGCAGCCCCCCTCCGGGACTCTCCTACGAGCAGTACTTC. Translating gives CASSPPPGLSYEQYF.

This clonotype was counted at least ten times. J is TRBJ2-3 and V is TRBV29-1; D unclear. Deletions cut 0 bases from V and 9 bases from J, with 7 bases between. The germline V gene encodes CDR1 SQVTM and CDR2 ANQGSEA. CDR3 length equals 11 residues. CDR3 DNA sequence: TGCAGCGTTGAAGAAGTAGCAACGCAGTATTTT. Translation: CSVEEVATQYF.

This clonotype occurred a few times. This chain links TRBV6-5 with TRBJ1-3; D uncertain. The V end lost 1 base, the J end lost 4 bases, and 8 bases lay between the germline ends. The CDR3 has 14 amino acids. Per germline, CDR1 MNHEY and CDR2 SVGAGI. CDR3 coding DNA: TGTGCCAGCAGTTACTTAGGACCGGGAAACACCATATATTTT. Its translation: CASSYLGPGNTIYF.

The chain recombines TRBV6-1 with TRBJ1-2; D gene uncertain. The V gene lost 5 bases and the J gene lost 0 bases, with 13 bases spanning the gap. Germline values: CDR1 MNHNS, CDR2 SASEGT. The CDR3 extends over 15 amino acids. The CDR3 loop is CASSPHGEPNYGYTF. CDR3 DNA: TGTGCCAGCAGTCCTCACGGGGAGCCTAACTATGGCTACACCTTC.

The chain uses TRBV7-8 and TRBJ2-7; the D gene is possibly TRBD1 (6 bases). The length of the CDR3 is 16 residues. Per the germline V gene, CDR1 is SGHVS and CDR2 is FQNEAQ. V gave up 1 base and J gave up 0 bases, with 13 bases separating them. CDR3 DNA sequence: TGTGCCAGCAGCTTAGACGTGGGGGCGATCTCCTACGAGCAGTACTTC. This encodes CASSLDVGAISYEQYF.

The chain uses TRBV6-2 or TRBV6-3 and TRBJ2-2, with 8 positions matching TRBD1. The CDR3 extends over 17 amino acids. CDR1 and CDR2 (germline): MNHEY, SVGEGT. V was pared by 5 bases and J by 4 bases, with 12 bases of the junction left unmatched. The CDR3: CASSLPDRAGSTGELFF. Written as DNA, the CDR3 is TGTGCCAGCAGTCTTCCGGACAGGGCTGGGAGCACCGGGGAGCTGTTTTTT.

The rearrangement links TRBV12-5 to TRBJ1-5; D gene uncertain. Per the germline V gene, CDR1 is LGHNT and CDR2 is FRNRAP. Trimming cost V 4 bases and J 7 bases, with 11 bases left between them. The CDR3 extends over 13 amino acids. This CDR3 reads CASGYSTSQPQHF. CDR3 sequence (DNA): TGTGCTAGTGGTTACAGCACAAGCCAGCCCCAGCATTTT.

This clonotype appeared a few times. V usage is TRBV20-1 and J usage is TRBJ2-5; D is unresolved. V was trimmed by 3 bases and J by 0 bases, leaving 14 bases between them. Germline V gene lookup returns CDR1 DFQATT and CDR2 SNEGSKA (reference sequence). The CDR3 runs 15 residues. CDR3 sequence (DNA): TGCAGTGCTAGTTCCTTGCGCGCCGACCAAGAGACCCAGTACTTC. This codes for CSASSLRADQETQYF.

This rearrangement joins TRBV24-1 to TRBJ2-3; 7 nucleotides agree with TRBD1. The CDR3 covers 14 residues. V shed 7 bases, J shed 3 bases, and the junction held 6 bases outside the gene matches. Germline V gene data show CDR1 as KGHDR and CDR2 as SFDVKD. The CDR3 nucleotides read TGTGCCACCAGCAGATCACAGGGGACAGATACGCAGTATTTT. Protein product: CATSRSQGTDTQYF.

This clonotype was recorded many times. V and J are TRBV20-1 and TRBJ1-6, with 9 positions matching TRBD1. Unmatched junction bases numbered 10, after V lost 0 bases and J lost 7 bases. CDR3 length: 17 amino acids. Germline CDR1 DFQATT, CDR2 SNEGSKA (reference sequence). In nucleotides, the CDR3 is TGCAGTGCTAGAGACACTTTTGACGGACAGGGGAATTCACCCCTCCACTTT. It is translated as CSARDTFDGQGNSPLHF.

The chain employs TRBV18 and TRBJ2-1, with 7 positions matching TRBD2. V dropped 6 bases and J dropped 5; count of bases not matched to a gene: 13. The germline CDR1 and CDR2 sequences are KGHSH and LQKENI. The CDR3 spans 16 residues. The CDR3 reads CASSQTRGRGDNEQFF. CDR3 DNA: TGTGCCAGCTCGCAAACCCGAGGACGGGGGGACAATGAGCAGTTCTTC. The variable domain in full, completed from reference TRBV18 and TRBJ2-1, reads NAGVMQNPRHLVRRRGQEARLRCSPMKGHSHVYWYRQLPEEGLKFMVYLQKENIIDESGMPKERFSAEFPKEGPSILRIQQVVRGDSAAYFCASSQTRGRGDNEQFFGPGTRLTVL.

This clonotype occurred a few times. The chain joins TRBV4-3 to TRBJ2-1; D tentatively reads TRBD1 or TRBD2 (5 bases each). In germline, CDR1 is LGHNA, CDR2 YSLEER. Trimming left V 4 bases short and J 7 bases short, with 26 bases between. CDR3 length equals 18 residues. The CDR3 protein is CASSPFLVSGTAGNEQFF. DNA of the CDR3: TGCGCCAGCAGCCCGTTTCTCGTTTCCGGGACCGCCGGTAATGAGCAGTTCTTC.